Listed here is a single TCR beta chain. The sample belongs to a study of OX40 agonist ivuxolimab in advanced cancers. Method: immunoSEQ multiplex PCR; TCRdb's copy keeps in-frame clones and lacks some. The sample holds about 82,000 clones, around 90% seen once. The CDR3 extends over 18 amino acids. V lost 0 bases and J 1 base, leaving 15 bases between the germline ends. Germline CDR1 reads SGHTA; CDR2 reads FQGNSA. The TCR originated in an adult with an advanced solid tumor such as melanoma, head and neck, liver or kidney cancer. The chain couples TRBV7-2 to TRBJ2-2; tentatively, D is TRBD1 (6 bases). Sequences were derived from CD4+ or CD8+ T cells sorted from blood, sampled in a trial of the OX40 agonist ivuxolimab. CDR3 nucleotide sequence: TGTGCCAGCAGCTTAGCGTTCCCAGGGGCGATGAACACCGGGGAGCTGTTTTTT. This translates into CASSLAFPGAMNTGELFF.